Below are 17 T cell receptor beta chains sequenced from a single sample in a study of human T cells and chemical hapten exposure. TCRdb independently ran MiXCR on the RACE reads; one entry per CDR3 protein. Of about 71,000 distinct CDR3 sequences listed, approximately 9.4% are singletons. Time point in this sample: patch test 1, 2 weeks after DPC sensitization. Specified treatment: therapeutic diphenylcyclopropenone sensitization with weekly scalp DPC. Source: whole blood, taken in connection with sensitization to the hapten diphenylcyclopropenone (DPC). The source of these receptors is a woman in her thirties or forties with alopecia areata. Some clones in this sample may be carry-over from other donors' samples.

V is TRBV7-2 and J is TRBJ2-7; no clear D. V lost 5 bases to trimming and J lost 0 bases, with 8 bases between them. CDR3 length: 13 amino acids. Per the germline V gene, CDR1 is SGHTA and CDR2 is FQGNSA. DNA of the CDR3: TGTGCCAGCAGCCGACCGGACTCCTACGAGCAGTACTTC. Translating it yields CASSRPDSYEQYF.

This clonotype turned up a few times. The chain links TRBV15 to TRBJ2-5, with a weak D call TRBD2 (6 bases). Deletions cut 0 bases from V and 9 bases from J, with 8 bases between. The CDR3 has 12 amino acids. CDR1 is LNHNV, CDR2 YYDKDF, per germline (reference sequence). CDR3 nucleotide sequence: TGTGCCACCAGCAGAGATAGCGGCTCCCAGTACTTC. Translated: CATSRDSGSQYF.

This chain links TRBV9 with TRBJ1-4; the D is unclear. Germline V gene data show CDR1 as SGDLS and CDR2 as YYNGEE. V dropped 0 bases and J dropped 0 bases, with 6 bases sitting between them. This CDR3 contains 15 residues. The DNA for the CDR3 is TGTGCCAGCAGCGTAGCGCTAGCAACTAATGAAAAACTGTTTTTT. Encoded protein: CASSVALATNEKLFF.

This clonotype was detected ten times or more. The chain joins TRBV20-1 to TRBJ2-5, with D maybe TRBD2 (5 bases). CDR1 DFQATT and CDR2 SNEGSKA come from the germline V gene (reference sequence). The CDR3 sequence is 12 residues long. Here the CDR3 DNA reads TGCAGGGTTACTAGGAACCAAGAGACCCAGTACTTC. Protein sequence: CRVTRNQETQYF.

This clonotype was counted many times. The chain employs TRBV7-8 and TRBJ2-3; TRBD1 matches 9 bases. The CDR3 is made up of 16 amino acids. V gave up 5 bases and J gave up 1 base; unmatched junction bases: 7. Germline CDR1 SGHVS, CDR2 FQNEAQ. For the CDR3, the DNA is TGTGCCAGCAGCACTCGGACAGGGGAGGGCACAGATACGCAGTATTTT. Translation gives CASSTRTGEGTDTQYF.

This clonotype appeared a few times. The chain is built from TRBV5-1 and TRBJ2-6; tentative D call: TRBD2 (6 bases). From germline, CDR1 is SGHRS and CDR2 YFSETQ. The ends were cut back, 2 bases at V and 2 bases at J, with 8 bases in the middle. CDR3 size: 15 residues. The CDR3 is CASSFGGAGANVLTF. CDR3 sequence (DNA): TGCGCCAGCAGCTTCGGAGGGGCTGGGGCCAACGTCCTGACTTTC.

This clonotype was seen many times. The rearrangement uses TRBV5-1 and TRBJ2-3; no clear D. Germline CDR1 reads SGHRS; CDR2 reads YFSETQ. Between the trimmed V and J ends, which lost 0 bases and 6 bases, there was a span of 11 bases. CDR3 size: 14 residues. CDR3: CASSLAVGRDTQYF. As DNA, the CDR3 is TGCGCCAGCAGCTTGGCCGTGGGCAGGGATACGCAGTATTTT.

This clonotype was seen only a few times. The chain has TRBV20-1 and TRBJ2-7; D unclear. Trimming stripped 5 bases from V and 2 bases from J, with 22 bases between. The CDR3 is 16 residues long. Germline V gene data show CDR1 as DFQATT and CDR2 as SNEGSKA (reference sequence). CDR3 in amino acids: CSASPPSGLSTYEQYF. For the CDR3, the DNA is TGCAGTGCTTCCCCCCCTTCGGGCTTATCCACCTACGAGCAGTACTTC.

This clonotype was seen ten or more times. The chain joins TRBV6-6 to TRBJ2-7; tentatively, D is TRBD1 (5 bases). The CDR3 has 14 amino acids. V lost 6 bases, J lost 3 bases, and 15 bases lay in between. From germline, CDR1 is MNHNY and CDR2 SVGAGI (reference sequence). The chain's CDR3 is CASRPTQANYEQYF. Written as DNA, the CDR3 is TGTGCCAGCAGACCCACACAGGCCAACTACGAGCAGTACTTC.

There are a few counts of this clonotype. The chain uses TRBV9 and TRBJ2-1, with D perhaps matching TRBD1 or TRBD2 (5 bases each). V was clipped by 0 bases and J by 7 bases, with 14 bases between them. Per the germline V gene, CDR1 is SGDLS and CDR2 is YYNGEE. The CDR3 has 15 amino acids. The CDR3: CASSVVGGGWNEQFF. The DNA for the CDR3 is TGTGCCAGCAGCGTAGTTGGTGGGGGTTGGAATGAGCAGTTCTTC.

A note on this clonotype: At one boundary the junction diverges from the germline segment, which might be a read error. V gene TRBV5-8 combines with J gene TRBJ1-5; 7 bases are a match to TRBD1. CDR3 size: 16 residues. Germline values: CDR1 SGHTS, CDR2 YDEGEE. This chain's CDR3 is CVSSGPGQILNQPQHF. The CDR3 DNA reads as TGTGTCAGCAGCGGGCCGGGACAGATTCTCAATCAGCCCCAGCATTTT.

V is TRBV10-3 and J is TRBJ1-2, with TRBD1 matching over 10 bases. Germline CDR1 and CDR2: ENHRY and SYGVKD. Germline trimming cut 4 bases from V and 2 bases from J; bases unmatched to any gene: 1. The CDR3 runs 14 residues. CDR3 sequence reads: CAISGQGANYGYTF. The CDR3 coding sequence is TGTGCCATCAGTGGACAGGGGGCGAACTATGGCTACACCTTC.

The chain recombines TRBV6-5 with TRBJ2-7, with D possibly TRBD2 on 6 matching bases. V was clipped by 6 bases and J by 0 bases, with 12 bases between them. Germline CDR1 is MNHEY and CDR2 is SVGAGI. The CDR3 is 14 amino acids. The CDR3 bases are TGTGCCAGCAGCCAGGACTATTTCTCCTACGAGCAGTACTTC. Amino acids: CASSQDYFSYEQYF.

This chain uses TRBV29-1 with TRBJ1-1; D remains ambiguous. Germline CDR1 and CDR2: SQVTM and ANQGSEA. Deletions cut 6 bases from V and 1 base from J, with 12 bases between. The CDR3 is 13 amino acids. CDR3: CSVGVRQNTEAFF. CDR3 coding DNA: TGCAGCGTCGGGGTCCGGCAGAACACTGAAGCTTTCTTT.

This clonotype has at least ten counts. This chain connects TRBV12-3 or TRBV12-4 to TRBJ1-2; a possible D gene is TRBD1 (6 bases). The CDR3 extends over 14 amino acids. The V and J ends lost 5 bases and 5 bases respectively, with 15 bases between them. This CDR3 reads CASSPLRGGYGYTF. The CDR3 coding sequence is TGTGCCAGCAGTCCTCTCAGGGGTGGATATGGCTACACCTTC.

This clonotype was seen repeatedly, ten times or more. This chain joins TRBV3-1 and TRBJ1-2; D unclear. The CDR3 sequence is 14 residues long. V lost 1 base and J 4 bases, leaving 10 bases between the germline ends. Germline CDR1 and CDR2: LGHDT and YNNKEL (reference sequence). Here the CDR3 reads CASSQGGQFYGYTF. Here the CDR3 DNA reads TGTGCCAGCAGCCAAGGCGGGCAGTTCTATGGCTACACCTTC.

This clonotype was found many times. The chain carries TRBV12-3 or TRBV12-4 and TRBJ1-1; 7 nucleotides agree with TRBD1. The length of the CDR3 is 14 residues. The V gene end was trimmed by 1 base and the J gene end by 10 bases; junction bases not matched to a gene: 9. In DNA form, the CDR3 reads TGTGCCAGCAGTTTAGGGAACAGGGGCCGAGGAGCTTTCTTT. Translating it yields CASSLGNRGRGAFF.